This paragraph covers one T cell receptor (beta chain) sequence. This sample was taken from a study of blood T cell repertoires in COVID-19. As for the study in general: The study drew acute and convalescent COVID-19 samples from the United States, Italy and Spain.

There are 15 residues in the CDR3. V was pared by 0 bases and J by 9 bases, with 15 bases between. CDR1 SGHAT and CDR2 FQDESV come from the germline V gene (reference sequence). The table came from immunoSEQ multiplex PCR; TCRdb's copy has only in-frame clones and leaves some out. The table has about 250,000 clones, just over 85% seen once. This sequence was found in a young woman with active or convalescent COVID-19. The chain links TRBV11-1 to TRBJ2-4; a weak D match, TRBD1 (5 bases). Source material: peripheral blood. As DNA, the CDR3 is TGTGCCAGCAGCTTAGCAGGCAGGGTTGTGGGCATTCAGTACTTC. Protein product: CASSLAGRVVGIQYF.